These T cell receptor beta chains were read from a single sample in a study of cytomegalovirus exposure and HLA in healthy donors. Here immunoSEQ multiplex PCR was the method, and the copy in TCRdb shows in-frame clones only, minus some. The profile shows approximately 110,000 clones, about 59% of them singletons. The specimen was PBMCs. These receptors all come from a man aged 25 to 40 in good health and CMV-seropositive. Both conserved end residues are part of each CDR3. Fields, in order: D gene, J gene, V gene, clone size, CDR3 protein, CDR3 DNA. The D gene is left open where the match is weak. Rows may omit the clone size; those that give it use once, few, many or a size class.

.	TRBJ2-7	TRBV18	.	CASSPTAGASYEQYF	TGTGCCAGCTCACCAACGGCGGGCGCTTCCTACGAGCAGTACTTC
TRBD1	TRBJ1-1	TRBV7-9	.	CASSFWTGGGDTEAFF	TGTGCCAGCAGCTTTTGGACAGGGGGCGGTGACACTGAAGCTTTCTTT
.	TRBJ2-5	TRBV30	few	CAWSPGGPQETQYF	TGTGCCTGGAGTCCCGGGGGGCCTCAAGAGACCCAGTACTTC
TRBD1	TRBJ1-5	TRBV29-1	.	CSVGTGGNQPQHF	TGCAGCGTTGGGACAGGGGGCAATCAGCCCCAGCATTTT
TRBD1	TRBJ2-6	TRBV19	.	CASRGGQGGPGANVLTF	TGTGCCAGTAGGGGAGGACAGGGGGGACCCGGGGCCAACGTCCTGACTTTC
.	TRBJ1-1	TRBV10-3	.	CAIIEGCAFF	TGTGCCATCATCGAGGGTTGTGCTTTCTTT
TRBD1	TRBJ2-5	TRBV2	.	CASSPTGVVETQYF	TGTGCCAGCAGCCCGACAGGGGTGGTGGAGACCCAGTACTTC
.	TRBJ2-3	TRBV9	.	CASSVAQFIDTQYF	TGTGCCAGCAGCGTAGCCCAGTTCATAGATACGCAGTATTTT
.	TRBJ1-4	TRBV7-9	.	CASSLVVLRAGINEKLFF	TGTGCCAGCAGCTTAGTGGTCCTACGCGCGGGCATTAATGAAAAACTGTTTTTT
.	TRBJ1-1	TRBV29-1	.	CSVATGSGTEAFF	TGCAGCGTCGCCACAGGGAGTGGCACTGAAGCTTTCTTT
TRBD2	TRBJ2-7	TRBV18	.	CATAGLAGHEQYF	TGTGCCACCGCCGGGCTAGCGGGGCACGAGCAGTACTTC
TRBD2	TRBJ2-7	TRBV6-1	.	CASSEGVAGVTYEQYF	TGTGCCAGCAGTGAAGGGGTAGCGGGGGTAACCTACGAGCAGTACTTC
TRBD2	TRBJ2-1	TRBV2	.	CASSMTSSGEQFF	TGTGCCAGCAGCATGACTAGCTCGGGTGAGCAGTTCTTC
.	TRBJ1-2	TRBV5-4	.	CASSPGQKNYGYTF	TGTGCCAGCAGCCCTGGACAAAAGAACTATGGCTACACCTTC
.	TRBJ2-1	TRBV10-3	.	CAISESGGTYNEQFF	TGTGCCATCAGTGAGTCAGGCGGTACCTACAATGAGCAGTTCTTC
TRBD2	TRBJ2-7	TRBV5-1	.	CASSFPGGYEQYF	TGTGCCAGCAGCTTCCCGGGGGGCTACGAGCAGTACTTC
TRBD2	TRBJ2-3	TRBV29-1	few	CSVFGGGQLSTDTQYF	TGCAGCGTCTTCGGGGGAGGGCAGCTTAGCACAGATACGCAGTATTTT
TRBD2	TRBJ2-1	TRBV7-8	.	CASSLVLAGGPGSYNEQFF	TGTGCCAGCAGCTTAGTACTAGCGGGGGGGCCGGGGTCCTACAATGAGCAGTTCTTC
.	TRBJ1-1	TRBV4-1	few	CASSQEAREAFF	TGCGCCAGCAGCCAAGAGGCCCGGGAGGCTTTCTTT
TRBD1	TRBJ1-4	TRBV5-1	.	CASSLQGQGSEKLFF	TGCGCCAGCAGCTTGCAAGGACAGGGAAGTGAAAAACTGTTTTTT
TRBD2	TRBJ2-7	TRBV6-5	.	CASSPSGGAYYEQYF	TGTGCCAGCAGTCCTAGCGGGGGAGCCTACTACGAGCAGTACTTC
TRBD1	TRBJ2-7	TRBV5-4	.	CASSLSSTGTALSYEQYF	TGTGCCAGCAGCTTGTCAAGTACCGGGACAGCCCTCTCCTACGAGCAGTACTTC
TRBD1	TRBJ2-7	TRBV19	.	CASSMGQGYEQYF	TGTGCCAGTAGTATGGGACAGGGGTACGAGCAGTACTTC
.	TRBJ2-1	TRBV6-5	.	CASTDNPLAGEQFF	TGTGCCAGCACCGATAACCCGTTGGCGGGGGAGCAGTTCTTC
.	TRBJ2-5	TRBV15	.	CATSRTRETQYF	TGTGCCACCAGCAGAACAAGAGAGACCCAGTACTTC
TRBD1	TRBJ2-7	TRBV19	.	CASRRGQGSYEQYF	TGTGCCAGTAGGAGGGGACAGGGGTCCTACGAGCAGTACTTC
.	TRBJ2-2	TRBV6-6	few	CASSYSGEAGELFF	TGTGCCAGCAGTTACTCCGGGGAAGCCGGGGAGCTGTTTTTT
TRBD1	TRBJ1-1	TRBV9	.	CASSRRTGANTEAFF	TGTGCCAGCAGCAGACGGACAGGGGCGAACACTGAAGCTTTCTTT
TRBD2	TRBJ2-7	TRBV10-3	.	CATQTSGVTYEQYF	TGTGCCACCCAGACTAGCGGGGTTACCTACGAGCAGTACTTC
TRBD1	TRBJ2-3	TRBV10-3	.	CAARDRRTDTQYF	TGTGCCGCCCGGGACAGGAGAACAGATACGCAGTATTTT
TRBD1	TRBJ1-2	TRBV5-1	once	CASSSPGQAYYGYTF	TGCGCCAGCAGCTCTCCGGGACAGGCTTACTATGGCTACACCTTC
TRBD2	TRBJ2-3	TRBV6-4	.	CASSPFTSGGADTQYF	TGTGCCAGCAGTCCCTTTACTAGCGGGGGGGCCGATACGCAGTATTTT
.	TRBJ1-2	TRBV28	.	CASSLNIYGYTF	TGTGCCAGCAGTTTAAATATCTATGGCTACACCTTC
.	TRBJ2-2	TRBV4-1	.	CASSPTRGRNTGELFF	TGCGCCAGCAGCCCTACCCGTGGGCGGAACACCGGGGAGCTGTTTTTT
.	TRBJ1-2	TRBV27	.	CASSPLRENYGYTF	TGTGCCAGCAGTCCTTTAAGGGAGAACTATGGCTACACCTTC
.	TRBJ2-6	TRBV7-9	.	CARDTVSGANVLTF	TGTGCCAGGGATACAGTGTCTGGGGCCAACGTCCTGACTTTC
TRBD2	TRBJ2-7	TRBV5-4	.	CASSLVLADSYEQYF	TGTGCCAGCAGCTTAGTACTAGCGGACTCCTACGAGCAGTACTTC
TRBD1	TRBJ2-7	TRBV7-9	once	CASRDGRQGASEQYF	TGTGCCAGCAGGGATGGGCGGCAGGGGGCATCCGAGCAGTACTTC
TRBD2	TRBJ2-3	TRBV2	once	CASSVIAGGDTQYF	TGTGCCAGCAGTGTTATAGCGGGAGGTGATACGCAGTATTTT
TRBD1	TRBJ1-6	TRBV9	.	CASSVGGQGGSPLHF	TGTGCCAGCAGCGTAGGGGGCCAGGGGGGTTCACCCCTCCACTTT
TRBD1	TRBJ2-3	TRBV7-9	.	CASSHRGIITDTQYF	TGTGCCAGCAGTCACAGGGGGATTATAACAGATACGCAGTATTTT
.	TRBJ1-1	TRBV28	.	CASSYQEAFF	TGTGCCAGCAGTTATCAGGAAGCTTTCTTT
.	TRBJ1-1	TRBV19	.	CASSIQDTEAFF	TGTGCCAGTAGTATTCAGGACACTGAAGCTTTCTTT
.	TRBJ2-2	TRBV11-3	.	CASSTAGELFF	TGTGCCAGCAGCACGGCCGGGGAGCTGTTTTTT
.	TRBJ2-3	TRBV7-2	.	CASRPSDFDTDTQYF	TGTGCCAGCAGACCGTCGGACTTTGACACAGATACGCAGTATTTT